These 20 T cell receptor beta chains originate from one sample sequenced in a study of cytomegalovirus exposure and HLA in healthy donors. Primers for the PCR totalled 60 Vbeta and 13 Jbeta. The table came from immunoSEQ multiplex PCR; TCRdb's copy has only in-frame clones and leaves some out. The repertoire consists of around 110,000 clones, with 70% to 80% occurring once and the leading ten covering around 4.5%. Sequences were obtained from PBMCs. The source is a man aged 25-40 years in good health and CMV-seropositive.

The chain employs TRBV7-8 and TRBJ2-3; D remains unclear. CDR1 and CDR2 from the germline V gene are SGHVS and FQNEAQ. This CDR3 has 16 residues. V was trimmed by 9 bases and J by 4 bases, leaving 23 bases between them. DNA for the CDR3: TGTGCCAGTAGGTTGGGCAGGCTAAATCGTGCAGATACGCAGTATTTT. Translation: CASRLGRLNRADTQYF. Together with reference TRBV7-8 and TRBJ2-3, the CDR3 gives the full variable domain: GAGVSQSPRYKVAKRGQDVALRCDPISGHVSLFWYQQALGQGPEFLTYFQNEAQLDKSGLPSDRFFAERPEGSVSTLKIQRTQQEDSAVYLCASRLGRLNRADTQYFGPGTRLTVL.

The V and J genes are TRBV28 and TRBJ2-5; tentatively, D is TRBD1 (5 bases). CDR3 length: 13 residues. V lost 3 bases and J 5 bases, leaving 10 bases between the germline ends. The V gene's germline CDR1 is MDHEN and CDR2 SYDVKM. The CDR3 bases are TGTGCCAGCAGTTTGACAGCAATGGAGACCCAGTACTTC. Translating gives CASSLTAMETQYF.

The J gene is TRBJ2-3, the V gene TRBV27, with D possibly matching TRBD2 (6 bases). Germline V gives CDR1 MNHEY, CDR2 SMNVEV (reference sequence). The CDR3 loop spans 15 amino acids. V was clipped by 3 bases and J by 6 bases, with 16 bases between them. The DNA of the CDR3 is TGTGCCAGCAGTTTGGGGGGACTTGCGCCGGATACGCAGTATTTT. This encodes CASSLGGLAPDTQYF.

This sequence joins TRBV7-9 and TRBJ1-2; weak D call: TRBD1 (5 bases). CDR1 is SEHNR, CDR2 FQNEAQ, per germline (reference sequence). V was shortened by 1 base and J by 2 bases, with 8 bases between the two germline ends. This CDR3 spans 14 amino acids. The DNA of the CDR3 is TGTGCCAGCAGCTTAGGGGGGGGAAACTATGGCTACACCTTC. It yields the protein CASSLGGGNYGYTF.

This clone was recorded once. The chain combines TRBV5-5 with TRBJ2-7; D is unclear. V lost 0 bases, J lost 3 bases, and 10 bases lay in between. This CDR3 contains 14 residues. Germline V gene lookup returns CDR1 SGHKS and CDR2 YYEKEE (reference sequence). The CDR3 protein is CASSLEPLGYEQYF. The CDR3 DNA sequence: TGTGCCAGCAGCTTGGAACCGCTCGGCTACGAGCAGTACTTC.

The rearrangement uses TRBV2 and TRBJ1-2; weak D call: TRBD1 (6 bases). CDR3 length equals 13 residues. Trimming pared 5 bases from V and 4 bases from J, leaving 11 bases between. Germline V CDR1 and CDR2: SNHLY, FYNNEI. The CDR3, as DNA: TGTGCCAGCAGTCTGGGCAGGGGCTATGGCTACACCTTC. Translating it yields CASSLGRGYGYTF.

This clone is a singleton in its sample. V is TRBV9 and J is TRBJ2-3; 7 nucleotides agree with TRBD2. CDR3 size: 22 residues. Germline-derived CDR1 and CDR2 are SGDLS and YYNGEE. Trimming took 0 bases from V and 4 from J; bases not matched to a gene: 26. CDR3 residues: CASSVDSMFRDYNTPSPDTQYF. CDR3 sequence (DNA): TGTGCCAGCAGCGTAGACTCTATGTTTAGGGACTACAATACGCCAAGCCCAGATACGCAGTATTTT.

A few counts support this clone. The V call is TRBV19, the J call TRBJ1-6; 7 positions match TRBD1. The junction had 8 bases not matched to a gene; V was cut back by 6 bases and J by 9 bases. Per germline, CDR1 LNHDA and CDR2 SQIVND (reference sequence). The CDR3 is 14 amino acids. CDR3 sequence: CASSHADRVSPLHF. The CDR3 coding sequence is TGTGCCAGTAGCCACGCCGACAGGGTTTCACCCCTCCACTTT.

CDR3: CASTPDRQGEQFF. Here the CDR3 DNA reads TGTGCCAGCACCCCAGACAGGCAGGGTGAGCAGTTCTTC. V gene TRBV2 combines with J gene TRBJ2-1, with TRBD1 as a possible D gene (6 bases). Germline CDR1 is SNHLY and CDR2 is FYNNEI. This CDR3 region has 13 residues. With 7 bases removed from V and 9 bases from J, the gap between germline ends came to 16 bases.

This clone was seen a single time. The chain joins TRBV11-3 to TRBJ2-1, with D maybe TRBD1 (5 bases). CDR3 length equals 13 residues. Trimming took off 2 bases at V and 8 bases at J, with 10 bases between the two ends. Germline loops: CDR1 SGHNT, CDR2 YENEEA. CDR3 in amino acids: CASSLPGSDEQFF. The CDR3 DNA reads TGTGCCAGCAGCTTACCAGGGTCCGATGAGCAGTTCTTC.

The genes are TRBV7-6 and TRBJ2-1; a possible D gene is TRBD2 (5 bases). V dropped 2 bases and J dropped 4 bases, with 12 bases sitting between them. There are 15 residues in the CDR3. Looked up from germline, CDR1 is SGHVS and CDR2 is FNYEAQ. This CDR3 reads CASSLRSLGYNEQFF. The CDR3 DNA sequence: TGTGCCAGCAGCTTAAGATCACTAGGATACAATGAGCAGTTCTTC.

This clone was picked up a small number of times. The rearrangement links TRBV4-3 to TRBJ1-2; 9 positions match TRBD1. The length of the CDR3 is 13 residues. CDR1 LGHNA and CDR2 YSLEER come from the germline V gene. J lost 4 bases, V lost 4 bases, and 1 base had no gene match. The CDR3 sequence is CASSRGQGYGYTF. The CDR3 nucleotides read TGCGCCAGCAGCCGGGGACAGGGCTATGGCTACACCTTC.

This clone was picked up one time. The rearrangement links TRBV6-5 to TRBJ2-1; 8 bases align to TRBD2. Germline CDR1 and CDR2: MNHEY and SVGAGI. CDR3 length: 12 amino acids. V lost 7 bases, J lost 8 bases, and 4 bases stayed unmatched. This CDR3 is CASKRAGDEQFF. The CDR3 region has the DNA TGTGCCAGCAAACGAGCGGGAGATGAGCAGTTCTTC.

V and J are TRBV28 and TRBJ2-1; 7 bases align to TRBD1. In germline, CDR1 is MDHEN, CDR2 SYDVKM. V shed 5 bases and J 7 bases; nucleotides not matched to a gene: 8. CDR3 length equals 14 residues. This CDR3 is CASSPGTVLNEQFF. The CDR3 bases are TGTGCCAGCAGTCCCGGGACAGTTTTGAATGAGCAGTTCTTC. Complete variable domain (other parts from reference TRBV28 and TRBJ2-1): DVKVTQSSRYLVKRTGEKVFLECVQDMDHENMFWYRQDPGLGLRLIYFSYDVKMKEKGDIPEGYSVSREKKERFSLILESASTNQTSMYLCASSPGTVLNEQFFGPGTRLTVL.

J is TRBJ2-7 and V is TRBV5-1; 9 bases fit TRBD1. Germline V gives CDR1 SGHRS, CDR2 YFSETQ. V lost 4 bases to trimming and J lost 2 bases; unmatched junction nucleotides: 7. The CDR3 runs 15 residues. The CDR3 DNA is TGCGCCAGCAGCGTGGGGACAGGGACTACCTACGAGCAGTACTTC. It codes for CASSVGTGTTYEQYF.

The CDR3 bases are TGTGCCAGCAGCGAACGGGGACAGGGCTACAATGAGCAGTTCTTC. Amino acids: CASSERGQGYNEQFF. This sequence joins TRBV7-2 and TRBJ2-1, with 9 bases lining up with TRBD1. The germline CDR1 and CDR2 sequences are SGHTA and FQGNSA. The ends lost 5 bases at V and 3 bases at J; junction bases unmatched: 5. CDR3 length: 15 amino acids.

The rearrangement links TRBV7-8 to TRBJ2-3, with TRBD2 matching over 7 bases. The V and J ends lost 0 bases and 7 bases, in that order; junction bases with no gene match: 10. The CDR3 covers 16 residues. The germline V gene has CDR1 SGHVS and CDR2 FQNEAQ. CDR3 residues: CASSLATGGGRNTQYF. CDR3 in DNA: TGTGCCAGCAGCTTAGCGACTGGCGGGGGTCGAAATACGCAGTATTTT.

The chain uses TRBV7-2 and TRBJ2-5; 9 bases fit TRBD1. The J call is doubtful: the DNA matches TRBJ2-7 better. Germline V gene sequence: CDR1 SGHTA, CDR2 FQGNSA. This CDR3 spans 16 amino acids. The chain's CDR3 is CASSSKTGTGSYEQYF. The CDR3 DNA is TGTGCCAGCAGCTCAAAGACCGGGACAGGGTCCTACGAGCAGTACTTC.

This chain connects TRBV2 to TRBJ1-1; weak D call: TRBD1 (5 bases). The germline V gene encodes CDR1 SNHLY and CDR2 FYNNEI. Trimming removed 3 bases at V and 1 base at J, with 6 bases between. The CDR3 has 13 residues. CDR3 sequence: CASSDQGNTEAFF. As DNA, the CDR3 is TGTGCCAGCAGTGATCAGGGGAACACTGAAGCTTTCTTT.

CDR3 DNA sequence: TGTGCCAGCAGCCAAGCACCCAGTCAGGGAAATGAGCAGTTCTTC. Its translation: CASSQAPSQGNEQFF. The gene calls are TRBV4-2 and TRBJ2-1, with D possibly being TRBD1 (5 bases). The germline gives CDR1 LGHNA, CDR2 YNFKEQ. Trimming pared 1 base from V and 7 bases from J, leaving 14 bases between. This CDR3 comprises 15 residues.